Below, one T cell receptor (beta chain) is given with its context. Its antigen is not identified. This entry comes from a study of graft-versus-host responses after intestinal transplantation. Germline loops: CDR1 MNHEY, CDR2 SMNVEV (reference sequence). The CDR3 has 14 residues. The trim removed 4 bases at V and 6 bases at J, leaving 6 bases unmatched. Clones were read by immunoSEQ multiplex PCR, and TCRdb kept only the in-frame ones, dropping some. The data hold 95,000 to 110,000 clones, with roughly 93% observed a single time. The receptor was derived from a human donor who received an intestinal transplant. J is TRBJ1-5 and V is TRBV27; 7 positions agree with TRBD1. The source was unstimulated CD8+ T cells sorted from spleen or lymph node cells, collected before intestinal transplant. The chain's CDR3 is CASSSTGLGQPQHF. CDR3 DNA: TGTGCCAGCAGTTCGACAGGGTTGGGTCAGCCCCAGCATTTT.